The 27 T cell receptor beta chains given below trace back to one sample, sequenced in a study of neoadjuvant anti-PD-1 for oral cavity cancer. The method was immunoSEQ multiplex PCR; TCRdb's version includes in-frame clones alone and lacks a portion of them. The data contain 9,000 to 10,000 clones, under 70% of them seen just once; the ten biggest clones take up 4% to 5%. The time point denotes: after neoadjuvant nivolumab, at surgical resection. The material was PBMCs, obtained after nivolumab (anti-PD-1) treatment. Every receptor here comes from a person between 40 and 79 years old with oral cavity squamous cell carcinoma.

The chain uses TRBV5-8 and TRBJ1-1, with no clear D. Trimming took 3 bases from V and 4 from J, leaving 4 bases between them. The CDR3 has 11 amino acids. Looked up from germline, CDR1 is SGHTS and CDR2 is YDEGEE. The CDR3 DNA reads as TGTGCCAGCAGCTGGGGCACTGAAGCTTTCTTT. It yields the protein CASSWGTEAFF.

The rearrangement links TRBV5-6 to TRBJ2-5; D is unclear. The CDR3 is 11 residues long. V lost 2 bases, J lost 3 bases, and 2 bases lay in between. Germline V gene lookup returns CDR1 SGHDT and CDR2 YYEEEE. CDR3 loop: CASSFEETQYF. CDR3 DNA: TGTGCCAGCAGCTTTGAAGAGACCCAGTACTTC.

This chain connects TRBV5-6 to TRBJ1-5, with 11 bases that match TRBD1. The CDR3 covers 17 residues. Germline-derived CDR1 and CDR2 are SGHDT and YYEEEE. With 3 bases clipped from V and 4 bases from J, the junction kept 9 bases outside the gene matches. The CDR3 DNA reads as TGTGCCAGCAGCTCCTACCGGGACAGGGGGAGGAATCAGCCCCAGCATTTT. It specifies CASSSYRDRGRNQPQHF.

CDR3 sequence reads: CASSISSGKAGELFF. CDR3 in DNA: TGTGCCAGTAGTATATCTAGCGGGAAGGCCGGGGAGCTGTTTTTT. The chain uses TRBV19 and TRBJ2-2; 9 positions match TRBD2. The CDR3 is 15 amino acids. The junction had 4 bases not matched to a gene; V was cut back by 2 bases and J by 6 bases. Looked up from germline, CDR1 is LNHDA and CDR2 is SQIVND (reference sequence).

The chain employs TRBV14 and TRBJ1-2; the match to TRBD1 covers 9 bases. V lost 1 base to trimming and J lost 8 bases; unmatched junction nucleotides: 8. The CDR3 covers 15 residues. Per the germline V gene, CDR1 is SGHDN and CDR2 is FVKESK. The CDR3 spells CASSQGGTGFRGYTF. In DNA form, the CDR3 reads TGTGCCAGCAGCCAAGGGGGGACAGGGTTTCGGGGCTACACCTTC.

This clone appeared a few times. This chain connects TRBV2 to TRBJ1-4, with D maybe TRBD1 (5 bases). This CDR3 has 14 amino acids. The germline CDR1 and CDR2 sequences are SNHLY and FYNNEI. Trimming removed 4 bases from V and 3 bases from J, with 9 bases in between. The CDR3 coding sequence is TGTGCCAGCAGTGGCAGGGTGCCTAATGAAAAACTGTTTTTT. It codes for CASSGRVPNEKLFF.

V usage is TRBV6-5 and J usage is TRBJ1-1; TRBD1 matches at 7 bases. The CDR3 runs to 16 residues. V gave up 4 bases and J gave up 1 base; unmatched junction bases: 9. Germline-derived CDR1 and CDR2 are MNHEY and SVGAGI. The CDR3 nucleotides read TGTGCCAGCAGTTTATCTACTTCAGGGGGGAACACTGAAGCTTTCTTT. It codes for CASSLSTSGGNTEAFF.

The chain couples TRBV5-1 to TRBJ2-3, with 7 bases fitting TRBD1. Germline CDR1 reads SGHRS; CDR2 reads YFSETQ. The CDR3 length is 15 residues. Unmatched junction bases numbered 6, after V lost 0 bases and J lost 5 bases. For the CDR3, the DNA is TGCGCCAGCAGCTTGGAGCAGGGGGTTGGAGATACGCAGTATTTT. Residues: CASSLEQGVGDTQYF.

This clone was seen more than once but under ten times. The rearrangement joins TRBV7-2 to TRBJ1-2, with unresolved D. The germline V and J ends were trimmed by 5 bases and 9 bases, with 19 bases remaining between them. CDR1 and CDR2 from the germline V gene are SGHTA and FQGNSA. This CDR3 region has 14 residues. The CDR3 coding sequence is TGTGCCAGCAGCCCTCCTTCCGACCTATGGAGCTACACCTTC. This codes for CASSPPSDLWSYTF.

The chain is built from TRBV5-1 and TRBJ2-1; 12 bases align to TRBD2. From germline, CDR1 is SGHRS and CDR2 YFSETQ. V lost 4 bases and J lost 7; bases outside the gene matches: 3. The CDR3 length is 14 residues. CDR3 DNA sequence: TGCGCCAGCAGCCGACTAGCGGGAGTTAATGAGCAGTTCTTC. It yields the protein CASSRLAGVNEQFF.

This clone was observed a handful of times. The chain couples TRBV2 to TRBJ2-1; 8 bases map to TRBD2. This CDR3 has 16 residues. V shed 6 bases, J shed 2 bases, and the junction held 9 bases outside the gene matches. The germline CDR1 and CDR2 sequences are SNHLY and FYNNEI. The CDR3 here is CASRPRGTSAYNEQFF. The CDR3, as DNA: TGTGCCAGCAGACCTAGAGGGACTAGTGCCTACAATGAGCAGTTCTTC.

As concerns this clone: No DNA is shown, since the ends of the CDR3 on it are uncertain; the CDR3 is the one TCRdb lists. The V and J genes are TRBV1 and TRBJ2-1; the table's TRBD2 call for D was not verified on the DNA. TRBV1 constitutes a pseudogene. The CDR3 spans 14 residues, counting both ends. CDR3 protein: CTSVASGSYNEQFF.

The chain combines TRBV6-1 with TRBJ2-7; the match to TRBD2 covers 7 bases. With V trimmed by 4 bases and J by 9 bases, 12 bases remained unmatched. CDR3 length equals 14 residues. CDR1 is MNHNS and CDR2 is SASEGT in the germline V gene. CDR3 residues: CASSVAGDGYGQYF. The DNA of the CDR3 is TGTGCCAGCAGTGTGGCGGGGGACGGCTATGGGCAGTACTTC.

The J gene is TRBJ2-1, the V gene TRBV12-5, with a possible D match to TRBD1 (6 bases). Germline values: CDR1 LGHNT, CDR2 FRNRAP. V shed 2 bases and J shed 0 bases, with 8 bases lying between them. There are 15 residues in the CDR3. CDR3 protein: CASGLYRDSYNEQFF. Here the CDR3 DNA reads TGTGCTAGTGGTTTGTACAGGGACTCCTACAATGAGCAGTTCTTC.

The V gene is TRBV27, the J gene TRBJ2-6; D is ambiguous. CDR3 length: 18 amino acids. CDR1 MNHEY and CDR2 SMNVEV come from the germline V gene (reference sequence). Trimming stripped 5 bases from V and 0 bases from J, with 17 bases between. CDR3 DNA: TGTGCCAGCAGTCAAAGGGCCCCAAGTCACTCTGGGGCCAACGTCCTGACTTTC. It codes for CASSQRAPSHSGANVLTF.

The chain uses TRBV19 and TRBJ1-1; no definite D call. The CDR3 has 15 amino acids. V lost 4 bases, J lost 4 bases, and 16 bases lay in between. Germline-derived CDR1 and CDR2 are LNHDA and SQIVND (reference sequence). The CDR3 DNA follows: TGTGCCAGTAGTACCCTCGCGGCGTGGGGCACTGAAGCTTTCTTT. This translates into CASSTLAAWGTEAFF.

This clone was seen a few times. This sequence joins TRBV25-1 and TRBJ2-7; perhaps TRBD1 as D (5 bases). Per germline, CDR1 MGHDK and CDR2 SYGVNS. Trimming pared 8 bases from V and 3 bases from J, leaving 17 bases between. CDR3 size: 14 residues. DNA of the CDR3: TGTGCCAGCGGCCCACAGGCACATTTCTACGAGCAGTACTTC. Residues: CASGPQAHFYEQYF.

The chain couples TRBV15 to TRBJ2-7; 9 nucleotides align to TRBD1. The CDR3 extends over 13 amino acids. The V and J ends lost 9 bases and 4 bases, in that order; junction bases with no gene match: 7. Germline assignment: CDR1 LNHNV and CDR2 YYDKDF (reference sequence). CDR3 sequence reads: CATSTGQGYEQYF. In nucleotides, the CDR3 is TGTGCCACTTCCACGGGACAGGGTTACGAGCAGTACTTC.

The V gene is TRBV6-4, the J gene TRBJ1-1; D is undetermined. The V gene's germline CDR1 is MRHNA and CDR2 SNTAGT. Trimming removed 9 bases from V and 1 base from J, with 12 bases in between. CDR3 length equals 13 residues. The CDR3 region is CASSRVWNTEAFF. CDR3 coding DNA: TGTGCCAGTTCTCGTGTATGGAACACTGAAGCTTTCTTT.

The chain joins TRBV5-6 to TRBJ1-4; no reliable D call. This CDR3 comprises 12 residues. Germline V lookup: CDR1 SGHDT, CDR2 YYEEEE. With 0 bases removed from V and 12 bases from J, the gap between germline ends came to 9 bases. The CDR3 nucleotides read TGTGCCAGCAGCTTGGAGGCCCGGGAACTGTTTTTT. As protein: CASSLEARELFF.

The genes are TRBV9 and TRBJ2-3; the D is unclear. This CDR3 has 17 amino acids. The germline V gene has CDR1 SGDLS and CDR2 YYNGEE. Trimming shortened V by 0 bases and J by 0 bases, and 14 bases separated the two germline ends. CDR3 loop: CASSVDPLGASTDTQYF. The DNA for the CDR3 is TGTGCCAGCAGCGTAGACCCCCTTGGTGCTAGCACAGATACGCAGTATTTT.

This clone has only a few counts. An end of the junction does not agree with germline; a read error may underlie this. This chain joins TRBV7-3 and TRBJ2-7, with D perhaps matching TRBD1 or TRBD2 (5 bases each). The CDR3 covers 13 residues. Germline V gene data show CDR1 as SGHTA and CDR2 as FQGTGA. The chain's CDR3 is CASSLTGGGPRHF. DNA of the CDR3: TGTGCCAGCAGCTTAACTGGGGGTGGGCCCCGACACTTC.

This chain links TRBV6-5 with TRBJ1-2; TRBD1 is a possible D gene (5 bases). CDR3 size: 11 residues. V was pared by 7 bases and J by 12 bases, with 15 bases between. CDR1 is MNHEY, CDR2 SVGAGI, per germline. This CDR3 reads CASTPGGGNTF. CDR3 nucleotides: TGTGCCAGCACCCCTGGGGGGGGGAACACCTTC.

The chain uses TRBV18 and TRBJ1-2, with 9 bases that match TRBD1. The CDR3 has 14 amino acids. Germline-derived CDR1 and CDR2 are KGHSH and LQKENI. The trim removed 5 bases at V and 1 base at J, leaving 2 bases unmatched. The CDR3 DNA reads TGTGCCAGCTCATTGGGACAGGGTAACTATGGCTACACCTTC. The encoded protein is CASSLGQGNYGYTF.

The V call is TRBV5-8, the J call TRBJ1-6; D gene uncertain. CDR3 length: 14 amino acids. V was shortened by 7 bases and J by 5 bases, with 13 bases between the two germline ends. CDR1 is SGHTS, CDR2 YDEGEE, per germline. The CDR3 loop reads CASGFMVDNSPLHF. The CDR3 DNA reads as TGTGCCAGCGGATTTATGGTAGATAATTCACCCCTCCACTTT.

The chain is built from TRBV6-1 and TRBJ2-3; 7 bases align to TRBD2. Germline lookup yields CDR1 MNHNS and CDR2 SASEGT. V lost 4 bases to trimming and J lost 5 bases; unmatched junction nucleotides: 9. CDR3 size: 15 residues. The CDR3 DNA reads TGTGCCAGCAGTGTGGAGGGAGGGAAGGGAGATACGCAGTATTTT. It translates to CASSVEGGKGDTQYF.

This clone was picked up one time. The chain joins TRBV29-1 to TRBJ2-1, with TRBD1 as a possible D gene (5 bases). Trimming cost V 4 bases and J 0 bases, with 10 bases left between them. This CDR3 is built from 14 residues. CDR1 is SQVTM, CDR2 ANQGSEA, per germline. The CDR3 DNA reads as TGCAGCGTTGGAGACAGCTTCTCCTACAATGAGCAGTTCTTC. Its protein is CSVGDSFSYNEQFF.